One TCR beta chain is described in this entry. The CDR3 totals 17 residues. The ends were cut back, 6 bases at V and 0 bases at J, with 18 bases in the middle. Germline V gives CDR1 MNHEY, CDR2 SMNVEV (reference sequence). This sample was included in a study of shared clonotypes between healthy human individuals. Produced via immunoSEQ multiplex PCR; TCRdb's table is partial and in-frame only. The profile shows fewer than 600,000 clones, 75% to 85% of them singletons. The rearrangement joins TRBV27 to TRBJ2-1; TRBD1 is a possible D gene (6 bases). The clonotype comes from a woman aged 35 to 49 in good health. Some clones in this sample may be carry-over from other donors' samples. The sequencing sample was made of PBMCs. The CDR3 sequence: CASSPPFRGSSYNEQFF. The CDR3 region has the DNA TGTGCCAGCAGCCCTCCCTTCAGGGGAAGCTCCTACAATGAGCAGTTCTTC.